This T cell receptor beta chain comes out of a study of beta chain features in type 1 diabetes. Whole-study findings and limits: Type 1 diabetes patients had fewer VDJ junction insertions and more deletions.

With 2 bases clipped from V and 2 bases from J, the junction kept 3 bases outside the gene matches. The CDR3 runs to 14 residues. CDR1 is MNHEY, CDR2 SMNVEV, per germline (reference sequence). This clone occurred a few times. Its specificity is not known. Sequenced material consisted of expressed TCRB transcripts (all of the isolated RNA was reverse transcribed). Some clones are missing from TCRdb's copy, which holds only in-frame ones; the method was immunoSEQ multiplex PCR. The table lists 110,000 to 150,000 clones, 6.9% of them singletons. The chain links TRBV27 to TRBJ2-7; 7 bases are shared with TRBD1. The sample consisted of central memory CD4+ T cells from blood. This sequence originates from a woman in her 30s in good health. CDR3: CASSLVGGTYEQYF. The CDR3 region has the DNA TGTGCCAGCAGTTTAGTAGGGGGCACCTACGAGCAGTACTTC.